These 7 T cell receptor beta chains originate from one sample sequenced in a study of T-cell memory formation after mild COVID-19. TCRdb called the 5' RACE reads again in MiXCR, with one record for every CDR3 protein. The repertoire has tens of thousands of distinct CDR3 sequences, over 15% of them found once; the top ten carry 31%. Sequenced sample: PBMCs or a T cell subset sorted from them (not recorded which). The receptors stem from an adult woman who had mild COVID-19 (a few samples of this study predate the infection). Cell type and time point are not known.

This clonotype was counted only a few times. The rearrangement links TRBV7-3 to TRBJ2-1, with no clear D. CDR1 is SGHTA, CDR2 FQGTGA, per germline. Trimming removed 5 bases from V and 4 bases from J, with 12 bases in between. This CDR3 is 14 amino acids long. CDR3 protein: CASSVNMGYNEQFF. CDR3 in DNA: TGTGCCAGCAGCGTTAACATGGGATACAATGAGCAGTTCTTC.

The chain employs TRBV4-1 and TRBJ2-1; the D call may be TRBD1 or TRBD2 (5 bases each). The CDR3 consists of 15 residues. Trimming left V 1 base short and J 0 bases short, with 7 bases between. Germline-derived CDR1 and CDR2 are MGHRA and YSYEKL. The CDR3 loop reads CASSQAGSSYNEQFF. The CDR3 bases are TGCGCCAGCAGCCAAGCAGGGAGCTCCTACAATGAGCAGTTCTTC.

This clonotype was observed a few times. The chain carries TRBV5-1 and TRBJ1-3; 11 bases align to TRBD1. CDR1 is SGHRS and CDR2 is YFSETQ in the germline V gene. Unmatched junction bases numbered 3, after V lost 4 bases and J lost 3 bases. The CDR3 is 15 residues long. The CDR3 DNA is TGCGCCAGCAGCCGGGACAGGGGGTATGGAAACACCATATATTTT. Amino acids: CASSRDRGYGNTIYF. Together with reference TRBV5-1 and TRBJ1-3, the CDR3 gives the full variable domain: KAGVTQTPRYLIKTRGQQVTLSCSPISGHRSVSWYQQTPGQGLQFLFEYFSETQRNKGNFPGRFSGRQFSNSRSEMNVSTLELGDSALYLCASSRDRGYGNTIYFGEGSWLTVV.

V and J are TRBV7-3 and TRBJ2-1; 8 bases map to TRBD2. CDR1 SGHTA and CDR2 FQGTGA come from the germline V gene. Trimming removed 2 bases from V and 6 bases from J; junction bases left unmatched: 6. The length of the CDR3 is 15 residues. CDR3 in DNA: TGTGCCAGCAGCTTATATAGCGGGGTTCGCAATGAGCAGTTCTTC. This gives the protein CASSLYSGVRNEQFF. Filled out from reference TRBV7-3 and TRBJ2-1, the complete variable domain reads GAGVSQTPSNKVTEKGKYVELRCDPISGHTALYWYRQSLGQGPEFLIYFQGTGAADDSGLPNDRFFAVRPEGSVSTLKIQRTERGDSAVYLCASSLYSGVRNEQFFGPGTRLTVL.

The chain couples TRBV3-1 to TRBJ2-1; the D is unclear. Germline assignment: CDR1 LGHDT and CDR2 YNNKEL (reference sequence). V gave up 0 bases and J gave up 8 bases, with 17 bases separating them. CDR3 length: 16 amino acids. The CDR3 DNA reads as TGTGCCAGCAGCCAAGATCTCGGTAGGAAGTCCGATGAGCAGTTCTTC. This gives the protein CASSQDLGRKSDEQFF.

This clonotype was recorded many times. The chain is built from TRBV20-1 and TRBJ2-7, with D possibly TRBD2 on 6 matching bases. V lost 7 bases and J 3 bases, leaving 16 bases between the germline ends. The CDR3 loop spans 13 amino acids. Germline V gene sequence: CDR1 DFQATT, CDR2 SNEGSKA (reference sequence). This chain's CDR3 is CSVRVRRGYEQYF. Here the CDR3 DNA reads TGCAGTGTCAGGGTCAGGAGGGGCTACGAGCAGTACTTC.

This clonotype was detected a few times. V gene TRBV29-1 combines with J gene TRBJ2-2, with D perhaps given as TRBD1 or TRBD2 (6 bases each). The germline V gene has CDR1 SQVTM and CDR2 ANQGSEA. Trimming shortened V by 3 bases and J by 0 bases, and 11 bases separated the two germline ends. The CDR3 totals 15 residues. The CDR3 sequence: CSVEGGHSNTGELFF. The CDR3 DNA reads TGCAGCGTTGAGGGGGGCCATTCGAACACCGGGGAGCTGTTTTTT.